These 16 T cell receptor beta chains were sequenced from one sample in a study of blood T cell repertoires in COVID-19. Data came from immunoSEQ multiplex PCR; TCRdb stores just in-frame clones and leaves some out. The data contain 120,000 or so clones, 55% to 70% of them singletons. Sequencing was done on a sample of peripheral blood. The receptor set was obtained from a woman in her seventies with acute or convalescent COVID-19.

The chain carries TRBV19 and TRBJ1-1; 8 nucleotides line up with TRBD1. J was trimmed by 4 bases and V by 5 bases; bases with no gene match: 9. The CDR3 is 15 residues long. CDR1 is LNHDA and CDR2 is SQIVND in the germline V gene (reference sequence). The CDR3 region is CASSRRDRLGTEAFF. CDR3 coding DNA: TGTGCCAGTAGTCGTCGGGACAGGCTAGGCACTGAAGCTTTCTTT.

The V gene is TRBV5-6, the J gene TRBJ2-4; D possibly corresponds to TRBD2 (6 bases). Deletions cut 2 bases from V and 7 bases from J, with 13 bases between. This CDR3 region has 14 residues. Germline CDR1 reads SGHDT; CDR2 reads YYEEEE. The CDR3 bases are TGTGCCAGCAGCTTCGGAGGGATGATGAACATTCAGTACTTC. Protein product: CASSFGGMMNIQYF.

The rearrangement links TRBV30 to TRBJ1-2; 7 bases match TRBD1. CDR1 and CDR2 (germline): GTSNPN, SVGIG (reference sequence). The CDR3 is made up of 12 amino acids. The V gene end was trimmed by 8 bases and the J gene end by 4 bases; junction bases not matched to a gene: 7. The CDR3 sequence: CAGYRGGYGYTF. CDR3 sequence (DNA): TGTGCCGGATACAGGGGTGGCTATGGCTACACCTTC. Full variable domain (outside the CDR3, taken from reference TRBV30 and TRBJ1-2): SQTIHQWPATLVQPVGSPLSLECTVEGTSNPNLYWYRQAAGRGLQLLFYSVGIGQISSEVPQNLSASRPQDRQFILSSKKLLLSDSGFYLCAGYRGGYGYTFGSGTRLTVV.

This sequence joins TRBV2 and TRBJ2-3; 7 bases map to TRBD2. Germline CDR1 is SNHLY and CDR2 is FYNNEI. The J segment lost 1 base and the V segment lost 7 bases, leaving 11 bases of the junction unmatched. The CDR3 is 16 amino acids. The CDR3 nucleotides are TGTGCCAGCACTAAAGAAGCGGGAACGGGCACAGATACGCAGTATTTT. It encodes CASTKEAGTGTDTQYF.

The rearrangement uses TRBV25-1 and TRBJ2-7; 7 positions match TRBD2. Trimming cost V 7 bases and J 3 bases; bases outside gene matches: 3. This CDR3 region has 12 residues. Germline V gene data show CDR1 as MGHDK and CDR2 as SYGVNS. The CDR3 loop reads CASTSGNYEQYF. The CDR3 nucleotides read TGTGCCAGCACGAGCGGGAACTACGAGCAGTACTTC.

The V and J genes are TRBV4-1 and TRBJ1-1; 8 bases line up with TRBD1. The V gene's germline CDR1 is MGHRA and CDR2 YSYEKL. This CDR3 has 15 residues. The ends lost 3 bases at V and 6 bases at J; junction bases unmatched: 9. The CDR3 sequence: CASSQVRTGRSEAFF. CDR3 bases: TGCGCCAGCAGCCAGGTAAGGACAGGGAGGTCTGAAGCTTTCTTT.

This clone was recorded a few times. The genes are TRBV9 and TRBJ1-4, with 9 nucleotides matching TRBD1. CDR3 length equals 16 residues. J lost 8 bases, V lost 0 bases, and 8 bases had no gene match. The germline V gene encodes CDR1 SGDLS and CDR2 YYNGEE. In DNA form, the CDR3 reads TGTGCCAGCAGCGTAGGTCGGGGACAGGGCGGCGAAAAACTGTTTTTT. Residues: CASSVGRGQGGEKLFF.

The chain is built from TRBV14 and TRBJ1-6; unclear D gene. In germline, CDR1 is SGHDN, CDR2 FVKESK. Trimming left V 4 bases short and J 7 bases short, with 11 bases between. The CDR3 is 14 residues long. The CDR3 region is CASSLGGRNSPLHF. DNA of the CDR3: TGTGCCAGCAGCCTAGGAGGGAGAAATTCACCCCTCCACTTT. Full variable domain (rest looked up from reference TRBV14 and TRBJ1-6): EAGVTQFPSHSVIEKGQTVTLRCDPISGHDNLYWYRRVMGKEIKFLLHFVKESKQDESGMPNNRFLAERTGGTYSTLKVQPAELEDSGVYFCASSLGGRNSPLHFGNGTRLTVT.

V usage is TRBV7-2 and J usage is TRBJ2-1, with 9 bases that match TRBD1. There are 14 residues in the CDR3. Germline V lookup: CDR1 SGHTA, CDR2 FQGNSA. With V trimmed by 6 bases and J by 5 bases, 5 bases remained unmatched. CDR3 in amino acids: CASSSRTGDNEQFF. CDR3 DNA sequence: TGTGCCAGCAGTTCAAGGACAGGGGACAATGAGCAGTTCTTC.

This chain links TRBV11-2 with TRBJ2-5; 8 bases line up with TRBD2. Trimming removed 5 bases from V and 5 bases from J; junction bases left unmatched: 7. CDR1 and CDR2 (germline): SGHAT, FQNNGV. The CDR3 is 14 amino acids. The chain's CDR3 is CASSGSPGGETQYF. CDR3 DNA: TGTGCCAGCAGCGGTAGTCCGGGGGGGGAGACCCAGTACTTC. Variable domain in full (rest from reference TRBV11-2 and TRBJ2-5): EAGVAQSPRYKIIEKRQSVAFWCNPISGHATLYWYQQILGQGPKLLIQFQNNGVVDDSQLPKDRFSAERLKGVDSTLKIQPAKLEDSAVYLCASSGSPGGETQYFGPGTRLLVL.

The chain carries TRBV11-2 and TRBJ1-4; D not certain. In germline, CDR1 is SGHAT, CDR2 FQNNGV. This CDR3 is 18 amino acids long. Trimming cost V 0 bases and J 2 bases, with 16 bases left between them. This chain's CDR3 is CASSLDLADGGTNEKLFF. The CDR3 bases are TGTGCCAGCAGCTTAGATCTGGCAGACGGAGGGACTAATGAAAAACTGTTTTTT. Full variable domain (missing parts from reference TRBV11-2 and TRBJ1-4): EAGVAQSPRYKIIEKRQSVAFWCNPISGHATLYWYQQILGQGPKLLIQFQNNGVVDDSQLPKDRFSAERLKGVDSTLKIQPAKLEDSAVYLCASSLDLADGGTNEKLFFGSGTQLSVL.

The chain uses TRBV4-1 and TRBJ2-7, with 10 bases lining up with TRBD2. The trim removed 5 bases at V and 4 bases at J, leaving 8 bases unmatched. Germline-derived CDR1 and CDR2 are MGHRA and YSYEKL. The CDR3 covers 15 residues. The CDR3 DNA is TGCGCCAGCAGCGGCCGGACTAGCGGAAAGTACGAGCAGTACTTC. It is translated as CASSGRTSGKYEQYF.

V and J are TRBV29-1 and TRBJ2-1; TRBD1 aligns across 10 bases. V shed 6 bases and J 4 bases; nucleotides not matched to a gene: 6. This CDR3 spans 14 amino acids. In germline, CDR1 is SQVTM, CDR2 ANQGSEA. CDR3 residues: CSVRDRGQYNEQFF. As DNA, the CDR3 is TGCAGCGTCCGAGACAGGGGGCAATACAATGAGCAGTTCTTC.

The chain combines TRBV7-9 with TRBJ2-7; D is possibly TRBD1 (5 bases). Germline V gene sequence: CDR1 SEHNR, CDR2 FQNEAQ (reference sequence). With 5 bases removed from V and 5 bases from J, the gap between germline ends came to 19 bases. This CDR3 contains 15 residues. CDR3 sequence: CASSTDLTQGNEQYF. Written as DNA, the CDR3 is TGTGCCAGCAGCACCGACCTAACGCAGGGAAACGAGCAGTACTTC.

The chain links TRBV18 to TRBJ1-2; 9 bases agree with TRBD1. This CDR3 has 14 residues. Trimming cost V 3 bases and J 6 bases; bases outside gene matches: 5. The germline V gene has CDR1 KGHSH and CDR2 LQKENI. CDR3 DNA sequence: TGTGCCAGCTCACCGGGGACAGGGATGGATGGCTACACCTTC. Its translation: CASSPGTGMDGYTF. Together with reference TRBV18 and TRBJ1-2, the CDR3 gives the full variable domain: NAGVMQNPRHLVRRRGQEARLRCSPMKGHSHVYWYRQLPEEGLKFMVYLQKENIIDESGMPKERFSAEFPKEGPSILRIQQVVRGDSAAYFCASSPGTGMDGYTFGSGTRLTVV.

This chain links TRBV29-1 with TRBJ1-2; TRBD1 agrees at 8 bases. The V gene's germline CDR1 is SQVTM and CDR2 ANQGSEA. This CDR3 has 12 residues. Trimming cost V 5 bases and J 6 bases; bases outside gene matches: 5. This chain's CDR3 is CSVSDRENGYTF. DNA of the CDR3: TGCAGCGTTTCGGACAGGGAGAATGGCTACACCTTC.